The table lists the clone carrying this T cell receptor (beta chain) with many counts. Its antigen is undetermined. An end of the junction does not agree with germline; a read error may underlie this. These data belong to a study of early T cells in non-severe SARS-CoV-2 infection. Study outcomes and limitations: Using VDJdb, the matching emphasized anti-spike CD8 responses while missing private and CD4 specificities.

Unique molecular identifiers were affixed to single, distinct cDNA molecules. TCRdb recomputed calls from the 5' RACE reads with MiXCR, one row per CDR3 protein. The repertoire has roughly 51,000 distinct CDR3 sequences, about 9.9% of them found once; the top ten carry about a tenth. The sequence was obtained from an adult who was a healthcare worker with PCR-confirmed SARS-CoV-2 infection or an uninfected control (not recorded which). The sample comprised whole blood.

The CDR3 region is CASSEIGQPVF. CDR3 DNA sequence: TGTGCCAGCAGTGAAATTGGACAACCAGTCTTT. The chain is built from TRBV2 and TRBJ1-1; tentative D call: TRBD1 (5 bases). The CDR3 runs to 11 residues. CDR1 is SNHLY and CDR2 is FYNNEI in the germline V gene.